The rows below give T cell receptor beta chains drawn from one sample of a study of OX40 agonist ivuxolimab in advanced cancers. Measured with immunoSEQ multiplex PCR; TCRdb has only the in-frame clones, and not every one. The table includes tens of thousands of clones, around 78% detected once. The sequences come from CD4+ or CD8+ T cells sorted from blood, collected in a trial of the OX40 agonist ivuxolimab. The receptors shown here come from an adult with an advanced solid tumor such as melanoma, head and neck, liver or kidney cancer. The CDR3 runs from the conserved cysteine through the conserved F or W. A D gene is named only where the DNA matches it firmly. Clone size is stated in some rows and not others, as once, few, many or a class when expanded.

clone size: NA; CDR3 length: 13; D gene: NA; V gene: TRBV7-2; J gene: TRBJ2-3; CDR3 DNA: TGTGCCAGCAGCCCCGGGCAGGCAGATACGCAGTATTTT; CDR3 protein: CASSPGQADTQYF
clone size: NA; CDR3 length: 9; D gene: NA; V gene: TRBV6-5; J gene: TRBJ1-1; CDR3 DNA: TGTGCGGCAGGCACTGAAGCTTTCTTT; CDR3 protein: CAAGTEAFF
clone size: NA; CDR3 length: 13; D gene: NA; V gene: TRBV5-1; J gene: TRBJ2-1; CDR3 DNA: TGCGCCAGCAGCTTGGATACTGAGGATGAGCAGTTCTTC; CDR3 protein: CASSLDTEDEQFF
clone size: once; CDR3 length: 13; D gene: NA; V gene: TRBV2; J gene: TRBJ1-1; CDR3 DNA: TGTGCCAGGACCCTAGGGAGTAACACTGAAGCTTTCTTT; CDR3 protein: CARTLGSNTEAFF
clone size: once; CDR3 length: 15; D gene: NA; V gene: TRBV2; J gene: TRBJ1-2; CDR3 DNA: TGTGCCAGCACCAAGAATATGGGGGCGGGCTATGGCTACACCTTC; CDR3 protein: CASTKNMGAGYGYTF
clone size: medium-sized; CDR3 length: 12; D gene: NA; V gene: TRBV11-2; J gene: TRBJ2-2; CDR3 DNA: TGTGCCAGCACCGACGGGGCCGGGGAGCTGTTTTTT; CDR3 protein: CASTDGAGELFF
clone size: NA; CDR3 length: 13; D gene: NA; V gene: TRBV6-5; J gene: TRBJ2-5; CDR3 DNA: TGTGCCAGCAGTTACTATCCTCGAGAGACCCAGTACTTC; CDR3 protein: CASSYYPRETQYF
clone size: NA; CDR3 length: 15; D gene: NA; V gene: TRBV7-2; J gene: TRBJ2-3; CDR3 DNA: TGTGCCAGCAGCTTACAAGATAGCGGAACAGATACGCAGTATTTT; CDR3 protein: CASSLQDSGTDTQYF
clone size: NA; CDR3 length: 12; D gene: NA; V gene: TRBV11-2; J gene: TRBJ1-1; CDR3 DNA: TGTGCCAGCAGCTTAGGTCAGGGTGAAGCTTTCTTT; CDR3 protein: CASSLGQGEAFF
clone size: NA; CDR3 length: 15; D gene: TRBD2; V gene: TRBV7-2; J gene: TRBJ2-7; CDR3 DNA: TGTGCCAGCAGACGACTAGCGGGAGATGACTACGAGCAGTACTTC; CDR3 protein: CASRRLAGDDYEQYF
clone size: NA; CDR3 length: 14; D gene: TRBD2; V gene: TRBV5-1; J gene: TRBJ2-7; CDR3 DNA: TGCGCCAGCAGCTCGGCGGGGGGCGCCTACGAGCAGTACTTC; CDR3 protein: CASSSAGGAYEQYF
clone size: NA; CDR3 length: 13; D gene: TRBD1; V gene: TRBV7-9; J gene: TRBJ1-5; CDR3 DNA: TGTGCCAGCAGCGCAACAGGGGAGCAGCCCCAGCATTTT; CDR3 protein: CASSATGEQPQHF
clone size: few; CDR3 length: 12; D gene: NA; V gene: TRBV18; J gene: TRBJ1-2; CDR3 DNA: TGTGCCAGCTCGCCGGGACCTGATGGCTACACCTTC; CDR3 protein: CASSPGPDGYTF
clone size: NA; CDR3 length: 18; D gene: NA; V gene: TRBV5-8; J gene: TRBJ2-1; CDR3 DNA: TGTGCCAGCAGCTTAACCTTATTCCGGGCCCACCCGCACAATGAGCAGTTCTTC; CDR3 protein: CASSLTLFRAHPHNEQFF
clone size: NA; CDR3 length: 17; D gene: TRBD1; V gene: TRBV7-9; J gene: TRBJ2-5; CDR3 DNA: TGTGCCAGCAGCTTAGCGCTGACAGGGACGACCCAAGAGACCCAGTACTTC; CDR3 protein: CASSLALTGTTQETQYF
clone size: NA; CDR3 length: 14; D gene: NA; V gene: TRBV5-4; J gene: TRBJ1-1; CDR3 DNA: TGTGCCAGCAGCTTCGTGGACAGAAACACTGAAGCTTTCTTT; CDR3 protein: CASSFVDRNTEAFF
clone size: NA; CDR3 length: 18; D gene: NA; V gene: TRBV19; J gene: TRBJ1-2; CDR3 DNA: TGTGCCAGTACCCTGGGGGGCCAGCGAGGAGTTACTAACTATGGCTACACCTTC; CDR3 protein: CASTLGGQRGVTNYGYTF
clone size: NA; CDR3 length: 13; D gene: NA; V gene: TRBV2; J gene: TRBJ1-6; CDR3 DNA: TGTGCCAGCAAAGGGGCTTCGAATTCACCCCTCCACTTT; CDR3 protein: CASKGASNSPLHF
clone size: NA; CDR3 length: 10; D gene: NA; V gene: TRBV20-1; J gene: TRBJ2-5; CDR3 DNA: TGCAGTGCTGATAAAGAGACCCAGTACTTC; CDR3 protein: CSADKETQYF
clone size: NA; CDR3 length: 16; D gene: TRBD2; V gene: TRBV7-2; J gene: TRBJ2-7; CDR3 DNA: TGTGCCAGCAGCTCCTACGGACTAGCGATCGCCTACGAGCAGTACTTC; CDR3 protein: CASSSYGLAIAYEQYF
clone size: few; CDR3 length: 15; D gene: TRBD1; V gene: TRBV5-1; J gene: TRBJ2-5; CDR3 DNA: TGCGCCAGCAGTACGGGACAGGGGGCATGGGAGACCCAGTACTTC; CDR3 protein: CASSTGQGAWETQYF
clone size: NA; CDR3 length: 14; D gene: TRBD1; V gene: TRBV9; J gene: TRBJ1-2; CDR3 DNA: TGTGCCAGCAGCGCAGGGGGCGCCTTCTATGGCTACACCTTC; CDR3 protein: CASSAGGAFYGYTF
clone size: NA; CDR3 length: 14; D gene: TRBD1; V gene: TRBV28; J gene: TRBJ2-1; CDR3 DNA: TGTGCCAGCAGGTCGGACAGGGTCTACAATGAGCAGTTCTTC; CDR3 protein: CASRSDRVYNEQFF
clone size: NA; CDR3 length: 15; D gene: TRBD1; V gene: TRBV7-2; J gene: TRBJ2-7; CDR3 DNA: TGTGCCAGCAGCCTCCAGTCAGGGGGCCCGCACGAGCAGTACTTC; CDR3 protein: CASSLQSGGPHEQYF
clone size: NA; CDR3 length: 14; D gene: TRBD1; V gene: TRBV5-4; J gene: TRBJ1-6; CDR3 DNA: TGTGCCAGCAGCTTCGGGACAGGGGATTCACCCCTCCACTTT; CDR3 protein: CASSFGTGDSPLHF
clone size: NA; CDR3 length: 12; D gene: NA; V gene: TRBV7-2; J gene: TRBJ2-7; CDR3 DNA: TGTGCCAGCAGCTTATCCCAGTACGAGCAGTACTTC; CDR3 protein: CASSLSQYEQYF
clone size: NA; CDR3 length: 15; D gene: NA; V gene: TRBV5-3; J gene: TRBJ2-7; CDR3 DNA: TGTGCCAGAAAGACTCTGGGACACTATTCCTACGAGCAGTACTTC; CDR3 protein: CARKTLGHYSYEQYF
clone size: NA; CDR3 length: 15; D gene: NA; V gene: TRBV4-2; J gene: TRBJ1-2; CDR3 DNA: TGTGCCAGCAGCCAAGATCCGACAGTAATCTATGGCTACACCTTC; CDR3 protein: CASSQDPTVIYGYTF
clone size: NA; CDR3 length: 14; D gene: NA; V gene: TRBV7-2; J gene: TRBJ1-6; CDR3 DNA: TGTGCCACCCGGGGGGGGGACTATAATTCACCCCTCCACTTT; CDR3 protein: CATRGGDYNSPLHF
clone size: NA; CDR3 length: 13; D gene: NA; V gene: TRBV30; J gene: TRBJ2-6; CDR3 DNA: TGTGCCTGGAGACGGTGGGGGGCCAACGTCCTGACTTTC; CDR3 protein: CAWRRWGANVLTF
clone size: once; CDR3 length: 16; D gene: NA; V gene: TRBV14; J gene: TRBJ2-2; CDR3 DNA: TGTGCCAGCAGCCAAGGCCGGGGAGTTGCCACCGGGGAGCTGTTTTTT; CDR3 protein: CASSQGRGVATGELFF
clone size: NA; CDR3 length: 15; D gene: NA; V gene: TRBV28; J gene: TRBJ1-1; CDR3 DNA: TGTGCCAGCAGTTTGCCCGGGACTGCGAACACTGAAGCTTTCTTT; CDR3 protein: CASSLPGTANTEAFF
clone size: NA; CDR3 length: 15; D gene: TRBD2; V gene: TRBV5-6; J gene: TRBJ2-7; CDR3 DNA: TGTGCCAGCAGGGGGACTAGCGGGAGTACCTACGAGCAGTACTTC; CDR3 protein: CASRGTSGSTYEQYF
clone size: NA; CDR3 length: 11; D gene: NA; V gene: TRBV29-1; J gene: TRBJ1-4; CDR3 DNA: TGCAGCGTTGAACAGGATGAAAAACTGTTTTTT; CDR3 protein: CSVEQDEKLFF
clone size: few; CDR3 length: 15; D gene: NA; V gene: TRBV28; J gene: TRBJ2-2; CDR3 DNA: TGTGCCAGCAGTTTTCGGGGGCAGATCACCGGGGAGCTGTTTTTT; CDR3 protein: CASSFRGQITGELFF
clone size: NA; CDR3 length: 16; D gene: NA; V gene: TRBV28; J gene: TRBJ2-7; CDR3 DNA: TGTGCCAGCAGTTCCCATGGCAGACCACCTTCCTACGAGCAGTACTTC; CDR3 protein: CASSSHGRPPSYEQYF
clone size: NA; CDR3 length: 11; D gene: NA; V gene: TRBV20-1; J gene: TRBJ2-2; CDR3 DNA: TGCAGTGCCCTAGAGGTCGGGGAGCTGTTTTTT; CDR3 protein: CSALEVGELFF
clone size: NA; CDR3 length: 13; D gene: TRBD1; V gene: TRBV7-9; J gene: TRBJ1-3; CDR3 DNA: TGTGCCAGCAGCCAGGACAGGGGTGACACCATATATTTT; CDR3 protein: CASSQDRGDTIYF
clone size: once; CDR3 length: 16; D gene: NA; V gene: TRBV7-2; J gene: TRBJ2-5; CDR3 DNA: TGTGCCAGCAGCTTATACGTGTCTGCCCTCGGAGAGACCCAGTACTTC; CDR3 protein: CASSLYVSALGETQYF
clone size: NA; CDR3 length: 15; D gene: NA; V gene: TRBV11-2; J gene: TRBJ1-3; CDR3 DNA: TGTGCCAGCAGCTTAGGAGGTGTATCTGGAAACACCATATATTTT; CDR3 protein: CASSLGGVSGNTIYF
clone size: NA; CDR3 length: 14; D gene: NA; V gene: TRBV7-2; J gene: TRBJ1-1; CDR3 DNA: TGTGCCAGCAGCTTAGTATCGGGGAACACTGAAGCTTTCTTT; CDR3 protein: CASSLVSGNTEAFF
clone size: NA; CDR3 length: 16; D gene: TRBD1; V gene: TRBV4-2; J gene: TRBJ2-6; CDR3 DNA: TGTGCCAGCAGCGTCGACAGGGCAGCTGGGGCCAACGTCCTGACTTTC; CDR3 protein: CASSVDRAAGANVLTF
clone size: once; CDR3 length: 13; D gene: NA; V gene: TRBV11-1; J gene: TRBJ1-1; CDR3 DNA: TGTGCCAGCAGCTTAGCGGAGGGCACTGAAGCTTTCTTT; CDR3 protein: CASSLAEGTEAFF
clone size: NA; CDR3 length: 13; D gene: TRBD2; V gene: TRBV4-1; J gene: TRBJ2-3; CDR3 DNA: TGCGCCAGCAGCCAAGAGGGAGCGGGAGGAGGGTATTTT; CDR3 protein: CASSQEGAGGGYF
clone size: NA; CDR3 length: 13; D gene: TRBD2; V gene: TRBV11-3; J gene: TRBJ2-2; CDR3 DNA: TGTGCCAGCAGCCGGGGGGGGTTGAGGGAGCTGTTTTTT; CDR3 protein: CASSRGGLRELFF
clone size: few; CDR3 length: 12; D gene: NA; V gene: TRBV19; J gene: TRBJ1-2; CDR3 DNA: TGTGCCAGTAGTATTCCGGGATATGGCTACACCTTC; CDR3 protein: CASSIPGYGYTF
clone size: few; CDR3 length: 15; D gene: NA; V gene: TRBV19; J gene: TRBJ2-1; CDR3 DNA: TGTGCCAGTAACGCGAACCGGGACTTATGGGATGAGCAGTTCTTC; CDR3 protein: CASNANRDLWDEQFF
clone size: NA; CDR3 length: 12; D gene: NA; V gene: TRBV7-9; J gene: TRBJ2-7; CDR3 DNA: TGTGCCAGCAGCTTCCTTTCCTACGAGCAGTACTTC; CDR3 protein: CASSFLSYEQYF
clone size: NA; CDR3 length: 11; D gene: NA; V gene: TRBV6-1; J gene: TRBJ1-1; CDR3 DNA: TGTGCCAGCAGGACATTAAGTGAAGCTTTCTTT; CDR3 protein: CASRTLSEAFF
clone size: few; CDR3 length: 16; D gene: TRBD1; V gene: TRBV7-8; J gene: TRBJ2-5; CDR3 DNA: TGTGCCAGCAGCTTAGTGAGGCAGGGGGCGACGAAGACCCAGTACTTC; CDR3 protein: CASSLVRQGATKTQYF
clone size: NA; CDR3 length: 12; D gene: NA; V gene: TRBV6-5; J gene: TRBJ2-7; CDR3 DNA: TGTGCCAGCAGTTACCAGGGGGGCGAGCAGTACTTC; CDR3 protein: CASSYQGGEQYF
clone size: NA; CDR3 length: 14; D gene: NA; V gene: TRBV15; J gene: TRBJ1-3; CDR3 DNA: TGTGCCACCAGCAGAGCATCCGGGGGAAACACCATATATTTT; CDR3 protein: CATSRASGGNTIYF
clone size: NA; CDR3 length: 14; D gene: TRBD2; V gene: TRBV6-6; J gene: TRBJ2-1; CDR3 DNA: TGTGCCAGCAGTGTTAGCGGGGAAAACAATGAGCAGTTCTTC; CDR3 protein: CASSVSGENNEQFF
clone size: NA; CDR3 length: 15; D gene: TRBD1; V gene: TRBV9; J gene: TRBJ1-4; CDR3 DNA: TGTGCCAGCGGCGCTCTGGGACAGGTTAATGAAAAACTGTTTTTT; CDR3 protein: CASGALGQVNEKLFF
clone size: NA; CDR3 length: 16; D gene: TRBD2; V gene: TRBV15; J gene: TRBJ2-2; CDR3 DNA: TGTGCCACCAGCGTGGGACTAGCGGGTCATGGCGGGGAGCTGTTTTTT; CDR3 protein: CATSVGLAGHGGELFF